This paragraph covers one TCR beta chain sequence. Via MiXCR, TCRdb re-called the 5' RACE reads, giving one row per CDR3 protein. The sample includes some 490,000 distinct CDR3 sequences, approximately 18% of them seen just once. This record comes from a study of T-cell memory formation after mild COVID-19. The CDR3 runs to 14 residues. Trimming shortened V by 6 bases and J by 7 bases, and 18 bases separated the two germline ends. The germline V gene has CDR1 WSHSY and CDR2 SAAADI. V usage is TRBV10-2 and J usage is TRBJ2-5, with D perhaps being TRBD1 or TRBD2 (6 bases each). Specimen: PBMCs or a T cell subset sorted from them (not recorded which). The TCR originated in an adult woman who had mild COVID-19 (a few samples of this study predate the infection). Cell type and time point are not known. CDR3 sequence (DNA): TGCGCCAGCAGAGAAAACAGGGTGGGGGGGACCCAGTACTTC. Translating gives CASRENRVGGTQYF.